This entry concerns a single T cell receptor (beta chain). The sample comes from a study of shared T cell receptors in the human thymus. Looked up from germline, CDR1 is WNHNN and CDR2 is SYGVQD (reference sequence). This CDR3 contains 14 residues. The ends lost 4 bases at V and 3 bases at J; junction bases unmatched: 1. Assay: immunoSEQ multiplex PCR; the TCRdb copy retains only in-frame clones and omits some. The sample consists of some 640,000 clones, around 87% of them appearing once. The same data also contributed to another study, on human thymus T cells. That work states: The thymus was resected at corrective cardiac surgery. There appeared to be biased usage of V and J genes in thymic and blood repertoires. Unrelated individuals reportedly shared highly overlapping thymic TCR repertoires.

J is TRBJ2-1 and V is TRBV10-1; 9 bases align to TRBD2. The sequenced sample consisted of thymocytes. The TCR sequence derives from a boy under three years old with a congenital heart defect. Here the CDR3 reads CASSGTSDYNEQFF. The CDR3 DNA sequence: TGCGCCAGCAGTGGGACTAGCGACTACAATGAGCAGTTCTTC.